This T cell receptor (beta chain) was found in a study of Ad26.COV2.S vaccination and SARS-CoV-2 variants. Overall study results and limits: Once vaccination had occurred, spike-specific CD8+ and CD4+ T cell responses reportedly showed substantial breadth. Greater spike-specific TCR breadth was seen in vaccine recipients than in placebo recipients. Vaccine and placebo recipients had similar non-spike TCR breadth. Measurements of TCR breadth and depth may have given underestimates of the total T cell responses.

Losses at the gene ends were 4 bases for V and 4 bases for J; bases not matched to a gene: 10. CDR1 SGHRS and CDR2 YFSETQ come from the germline V gene. The CDR3 is 16 residues long. Data came from immunoSEQ multiplex PCR; TCRdb stores just in-frame clones and leaves some out. The sample carries over 110,000 clones, about nine tenths recorded once. Regarding this clone: Its antigen is still unknown.

This clonotype was sampled from a human donor who had recovered from COVID-19. The chain employs TRBV5-1 and TRBJ2-1; 8 bases are a match to TRBD2. The sequenced sample was peripheral blood, obtained after recovery from COVID-19. CDR3 in amino acids: CASSDSGGAVYNEQFF. DNA of the CDR3: TGCGCCAGCAGCGATTCCGGGGGGGCCGTTTACAATGAGCAGTTCTTC.